Included here is one T cell receptor beta chain sequence, with context. Its antigen is as yet unknown. The sample belongs to a study of T-cell memory formation after mild COVID-19. Study summary: Clusters of TCRs were largely donor specific. General study points: SARS-CoV-2 specificity was not confirmed for second-wave clones peaking on day 37. Clones shrinking between day 15 and 85 showed a balanced CD4/CD8 split, and those that grew later tilted toward CD4+.

Trimming cost V 8 bases and J 8 bases; bases outside gene matches: 2. This CDR3 region has 12 residues. The germline V gene encodes CDR1 MNHEY and CDR2 SVGEGT. TCRdb used MiXCR to reprocess the 5' RACE reads, holding one entry per CDR3 protein. The data hold about 440,000 distinct CDR3 sequences, with 20% observed a single time. The TCR sequence derives from an adult woman who had mild COVID-19 (a few samples of this study predate the infection). Cell type and time point are not known. Input material: PBMCs or a T cell subset sorted from them (not recorded which). This rearrangement joins TRBV6-2 or TRBV6-3 to TRBJ1-6, with 8 positions matching TRBD1. The DNA of the CDR3 is TGTGCCAGCGGACAGGGAGATTCACCCCTCCACTTT. Its protein product is CASGQGDSPLHF.